Listed below are T cell receptor beta chains from one sample, sequenced in a study of response to subunit inactivated influenza vaccine. Using its own MiXCR run on the RT-PCR reads, TCRdb lists one record per CDR3 protein. Altogether some 850,000 distinct CDR3 sequences are present, roughly 20% being singletons, with the ten largest covering around 9.9%. The specimen comprised PBMCs from blood, sampled 5 to 6 days after vaccination. These receptors all stem from a middle-aged man who received an inactivated influenza vaccine. The CDR3 runs from the conserved cysteine through the conserved F or W. A D gene is named only where the DNA matches it firmly. Clone sizes are given selectively: once, few, many, or a class where the clone is expanded.

d_gene	v_gene	abundance	j_gene	CDR3nt	CDR3aa
-	TRBV7-2	-	TRBJ2-3	TGTGCCAGCAGCTTAGTGACAGCGTACACAGATACGCAGTATTTT	CASSLVTAYTDTQYF
-	TRBV12-3/TRBV12-4	few	TRBJ1-2	TGTGCCAGCAGTCTTAACAGGAGAGCGAACTATGGCTACACCTTC	CASSLNRRANYGYTF
TRBD1	TRBV28	few	TRBJ2-6	TGTGCCAGCAGTTCCATCGGACAGGGGAGTTTGGCTGGGGCCAACGTCCTGACTTTC	CASSSIGQGSLAGANVLTF
-	TRBV7-8	many	TRBJ1-2	TGTGCCAGCAGTAACCCGGAGAGAGGTGTCTATGGCTACACCTTC	CASSNPERGVYGYTF
TRBD2	TRBV20-1	-	TRBJ2-1	TGCAGTGCTAGGGAGGGGACTAGCGGATACAATGAGCAGTTCTTC	CSAREGTSGYNEQFF
TRBD2	TRBV20-1	many	TRBJ2-3	TGCAGTGCTAGCGGGGGGGCTCGAGATACGCAGTATTTT	CSASGGARDTQYF
-	TRBV5-1	-	TRBJ2-3	TGCGCCAGCAGCTTGGTTGTGAGATTAAGCACAGATACGCAGTATTTT	CASSLVVRLSTDTQYF
-	TRBV4-3	-	TRBJ2-2	TGCGCCAGCAGCCAAGGGTCTGAGTGGCGGGGCGGGGAGCTGTTTTTT	CASSQGSEWRGGELFF
-	TRBV4-3	many	TRBJ2-7	TGCGCCAGCAGCCAGACTCGGACAGACTACTACGAGCAGTACTTC	CASSQTRTDYYEQYF
-	TRBV12-3/TRBV12-4	-	TRBJ2-1	TGTGCCAGCAGTACAACAGGGCGCGAAAGGGCCTTC	CASSTTGRERAF
-	TRBV7-2	few	TRBJ2-7	TGTGCCAGCAGCTTAAGGCGGGCAGCCGAGCAGTACTTC	CASSLRRAAEQYF